This T cell receptor beta chain stems from a study of blood T cell repertoires in COVID-19. Turning to the study itself: There were acute and convalescent COVID-19 samples, and they came from the United States, Italy and Spain.

Using immunoSEQ multiplex PCR, the repertoire was profiled, and TCRdb retains in-frame clones only, with some absent. The sample has 200,000 to 250,000 clones, roughly 75% seen once. Germline assignment: CDR1 KGHSH and CDR2 LQKENI. Trimming cost V 6 bases and J 1 base, with 12 bases left between them. This CDR3 is 15 amino acids long. This sequence joins TRBV18 and TRBJ2-2; D might be TRBD1 (6 bases). This TCR derives from a woman between 65 and 79 years old with acute or convalescent COVID-19. The sequenced material came from peripheral blood. The CDR3 nucleotides read TGTGCCAGCTCGCCCGACAGGCAGAACACCGGGGAGCTGTTTTTT. Its translation is CASSPDRQNTGELFF.